These 6 T cell receptor beta chains came from one sample sequenced in a study of Ad26.COV2.S vaccination and SARS-CoV-2 variants. Measured with immunoSEQ multiplex PCR; TCRdb has only the in-frame clones, and not every one. The sample has roughly 400,000 clones; around 91% are singletons. Stated treatment: some 20 received Ad26.COV2.S at low or high dose, single or two shots; a few received placebo; per-sample allocation not given. Day 63 after the first injection of vaccine or placebo was the sampling time. The source material was peripheral blood, sampled in a trial of Ad26.COV2.S vaccine versus placebo. Receptor source: a person aged 18-60 years who received the Ad26.COV2.S COVID-19 vaccine or a placebo.

The chain combines TRBV4-2 with TRBJ2-3, with D possibly matching TRBD1 (6 bases). The germline gives CDR1 LGHNA, CDR2 YNFKEQ. The CDR3 length is 13 residues. Trimming took 5 bases from V and 2 from J, leaving 8 bases between them. CDR3 in amino acids: CASSRDTTDTQYF. The CDR3 nucleotides are TGTGCCAGCAGCAGGGACACCACAGATACGCAGTATTTT.

The CDR3 DNA reads as TGTGCCAGCAGCTTAGTAGGAGGGGGGTCGGCGGGTTCACCCCTCCACTTT. The encoded protein is CASSLVGGGSAGSPLHF. V and J are TRBV7-2 and TRBJ1-6; possibly TRBD1 for D (6 bases). V lost 1 base and J lost 9, with 19 bases in between. The CDR3 consists of 17 residues. Germline CDR1 and CDR2: SGHTA and FQGNSA. Looking up the rest from reference TRBV7-2 and TRBJ1-6 gives the full variable domain: GAGVSQSPSNKVTEKGKDVELRCDPISGHTALYWYRQSLGQGLEFLIYFQGNSAPDKSGLPSDRFSAERTGGSVSTLTIQRTQQEDSAVYLCASSLVGGGSAGSPLHFGNGTRLTVT.

This clone has a single count. This sequence joins TRBV27 and TRBJ2-1; 12 nucleotides match TRBD2. The CDR3 runs to 15 residues. Germline V gene lookup returns CDR1 MNHEY and CDR2 SMNVEV (reference sequence). Unmatched junction bases numbered 11, after V lost 8 bases and J lost 9 bases. CDR3 protein: CASQTSGGIKGEQFF. The CDR3 DNA reads as TGTGCCAGCCAAACTAGCGGGGGGATAAAGGGTGAGCAGTTCTTC.

DNA of the CDR3: TGCAGCGTTGAATATGCGACCCGTGGGAATTACAATGAGCAGTTCTTC. The encoded protein is CSVEYATRGNYNEQFF. This rearrangement joins TRBV29-1 to TRBJ2-1; D gene ambiguous. V lost 2 bases and J 4 bases, leaving 18 bases between the germline ends. This CDR3 spans 16 amino acids. The germline gives CDR1 SQVTM, CDR2 ANQGSEA.

V usage is TRBV2 and J usage is TRBJ1-6; 11 bases are shared with TRBD1. The CDR3 has 14 residues. Germline trimming cut 4 bases from V and 10 bases from J; bases unmatched to any gene: 3. Germline V CDR1 and CDR2: SNHLY, FYNNEI. The CDR3 region is CASSVGQGGSPLHF. The CDR3 DNA sequence: TGTGCCAGCAGTGTGGGACAGGGGGGATCACCCCTCCACTTT.

The rearrangement uses TRBV7-8 and TRBJ2-1; 10 positions match TRBD2. Germline V gene data show CDR1 as SGHVS and CDR2 as FQNEAQ. V lost 3 bases to trimming and J lost 10 bases; unmatched junction nucleotides: 12. This CDR3 spans 16 amino acids. The DNA of the CDR3 is TGTGCCAGCAGCTTTGGGCCAGCGGGAGGGCCCAAGGAGCAGTTCTTC. Translation: CASSFGPAGGPKEQFF.